This TCR beta chain was sequenced in a study of blood T cell repertoires in COVID-19. Study overall: The United States, Italy and Spain provided the acute and convalescent COVID-19 samples.

Data came from immunoSEQ multiplex PCR; TCRdb stores just in-frame clones and leaves some out. Seen here are under 150,000 clones, roughly 85% observed once, and the top ten hold roughly 2.9%. With 5 bases removed from V and 5 bases from J, the gap between germline ends came to 13 bases. Per germline, CDR1 SGHTA and CDR2 FQGTGA. The CDR3 has 15 amino acids. All recovered Cohort 3 donors got two negative PCRs, got clearance, or saw symptom resolution. The specimen was PBMCs or T cells enriched from blood (not recorded which). The rearrangement uses TRBV7-3 and TRBJ2-6, with D maybe TRBD2 (5 bases). This TCR was recovered from a woman aged 45-59 years who had recovered from COVID-19. The CDR3 here is CASSQTGSRANVLTF. CDR3 coding DNA: TGTGCCAGCAGCCAAACGGGGTCTCGGGCCAACGTCCTGACTTTC.